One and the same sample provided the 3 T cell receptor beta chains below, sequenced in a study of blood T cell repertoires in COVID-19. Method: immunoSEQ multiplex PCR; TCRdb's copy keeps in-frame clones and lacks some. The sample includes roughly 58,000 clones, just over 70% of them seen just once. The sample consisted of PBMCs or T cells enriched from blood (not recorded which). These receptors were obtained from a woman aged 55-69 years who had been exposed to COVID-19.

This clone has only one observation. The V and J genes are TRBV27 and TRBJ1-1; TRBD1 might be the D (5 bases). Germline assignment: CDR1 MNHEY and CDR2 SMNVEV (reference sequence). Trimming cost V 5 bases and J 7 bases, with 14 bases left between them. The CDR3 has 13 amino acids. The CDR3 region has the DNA TGTGCCAGCAGTCCTCTGGGGGGTTTTGAAGCTTTCTTT. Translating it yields CASSPLGGFEAFF.

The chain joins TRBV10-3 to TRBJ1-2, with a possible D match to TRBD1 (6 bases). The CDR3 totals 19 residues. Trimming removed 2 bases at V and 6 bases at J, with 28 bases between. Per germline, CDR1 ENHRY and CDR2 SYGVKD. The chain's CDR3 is CAISETAETGIGRRHGYTF. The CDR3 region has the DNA TGTGCCATCAGTGAGACGGCCGAGACAGGTATAGGGCGCCGCCATGGCTACACCTTC.

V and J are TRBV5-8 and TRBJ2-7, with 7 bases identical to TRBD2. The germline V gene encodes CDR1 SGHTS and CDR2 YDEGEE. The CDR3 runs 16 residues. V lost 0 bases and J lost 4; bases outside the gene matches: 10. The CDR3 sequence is CASSLGQGLFIYEQYF. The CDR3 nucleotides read TGTGCCAGCAGCTTGGGGCAGGGACTATTTATTTACGAGCAGTACTTC.